The 5 T cell receptor beta chains below all came from one sample that was sequenced in a study. MiXCR, run by TCRdb on the 5' RACE reads, gives a single entry per CDR3 protein. Here the sample spans about 46,000 distinct CDR3 sequences, roughly 30% being singletons. The material sequenced was naive CD4+ T cells sorted from blood. The sample's subset: naive CD4+ T cells, CD4+CD45RA+CD25-. The receptors derive from a female donor with breast cancer.

The chain combines TRBV5-6 with TRBJ2-3, with 8 bases identical to TRBD1. The CDR3 totals 15 residues. V shed 7 bases, J shed 0 bases, and the junction held 7 bases outside the gene matches. Germline loops: CDR1 SGHDT, CDR2 YYEEEE. The CDR3 sequence is CASGGTGHSTDTQYF. CDR3 coding DNA: TGTGCCAGCGGGGGGACAGGCCACAGCACAGATACGCAGTATTTT.

This clonotype was observed a few times. The V and J genes are TRBV24-1 and TRBJ2-2; 7 bases fit TRBD1. J gave up 8 bases and V 3 bases, and 8 bases lay outside the gene matches. Per the germline V gene, CDR1 is KGHDR and CDR2 is SFDVKD. The CDR3 extends over 15 amino acids. In nucleotides, the CDR3 is TGTGCCACCAGTGATCCCCGGACAGGTTGGGGGGAGCTGTTTTTT. This translates into CATSDPRTGWGELFF.

This clonotype was observed a handful of times. A much larger clone lies one base from this, so it may be a read error. The chain joins TRBV20-1 to TRBJ1-1, with D unclear. Germline CDR1 reads DFQATT; CDR2 reads SNEGSKA (reference sequence). The length of the CDR3 is 13 residues. CDR3 protein: CRGWTAANTVAFF. CDR3 coding DNA: TGCAGGGGGTGGACGGCAGCGAACACTGTAGCTTTCTTT.

This CDR3 is CASSEWSNQPQHF. The CDR3 DNA follows: TGTGCCAGCAGCGAATGGAGCAATCAGCCCCAGCATTTT. The rearrangement uses TRBV5-6 and TRBJ1-5; D is undetermined. The ends were cut back, 4 bases at V and 1 base at J, with 6 bases in the middle. The germline V gene encodes CDR1 SGHDT and CDR2 YYEEEE. The CDR3 has 13 amino acids.

The chain couples TRBV25-1 to TRBJ1-2, with D uncertain. The germline V gene encodes CDR1 MGHDK and CDR2 SYGVNS. This CDR3 region has 13 residues. V was trimmed by 2 bases and J by 3 bases, leaving 7 bases between them. The CDR3 DNA reads TGTGCCAGCAGTGAAGGAGGACACTATGGCTACACCTTC. Protein sequence: CASSEGGHYGYTF.